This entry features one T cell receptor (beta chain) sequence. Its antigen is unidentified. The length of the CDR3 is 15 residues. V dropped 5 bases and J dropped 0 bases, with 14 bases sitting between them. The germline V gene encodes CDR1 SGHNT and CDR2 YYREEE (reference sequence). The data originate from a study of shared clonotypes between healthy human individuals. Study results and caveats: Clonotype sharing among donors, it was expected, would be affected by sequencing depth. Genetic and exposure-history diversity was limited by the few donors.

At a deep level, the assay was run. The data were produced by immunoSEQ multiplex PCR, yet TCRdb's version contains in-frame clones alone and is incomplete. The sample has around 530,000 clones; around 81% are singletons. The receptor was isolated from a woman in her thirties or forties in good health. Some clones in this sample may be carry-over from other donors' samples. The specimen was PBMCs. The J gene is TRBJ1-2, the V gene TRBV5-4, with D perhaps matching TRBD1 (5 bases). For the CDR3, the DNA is TGTGCCAGCAGACCCTGGGACGGGTCTAACTATGGCTACACCTTC. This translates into CASRPWDGSNYGYTF. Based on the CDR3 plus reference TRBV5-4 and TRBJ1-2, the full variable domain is ETGVTQSPTHLIKTRGQQVTLRCSSQSGHNTVSWYQQALGQGPQFIFQYYREEENGRGNFPPRFSGLQFPNYSSELNVNALELDDSALYLCASRPWDGSNYGYTFGSGTRLTVV.